These T cell receptor beta chains were read from a single sample in a study of OX40 agonist ivuxolimab in advanced cancers. Assay: immunoSEQ multiplex PCR; the TCRdb copy retains only in-frame clones and omits some. The sample has around 39,000 clones, approximately 86% seen once. Sequences were derived from CD4+ or CD8+ T cells sorted from blood, sampled in a trial of the OX40 agonist ivuxolimab. These receptors were taken from an adult with an advanced solid tumor such as melanoma, head and neck, liver or kidney cancer. CDR3s include the opening cysteine and the closing phenylalanine or tryptophan. The order of the fields is CDR3 protein, V gene, J gene, CDR3 length.

CDR3 protein: CASSLGAPGGANVLTF
V gene: TRBV7-6
J gene: TRBJ2-6
CDR3 length: 16

CDR3 protein: CASKGTEVTGELFF
V gene: TRBV5-1
J gene: TRBJ2-2
CDR3 length: 14

CDR3 protein: CASSQDGVTDTQYF
V gene: TRBV4-3
J gene: TRBJ2-3
CDR3 length: 14

CDR3 protein: CASSPSIGSGSGRHNEQFF
V gene: TRBV7-2
J gene: TRBJ2-1
CDR3 length: 19

CDR3 protein: CASRMGRPEAEAFF
V gene: TRBV19
J gene: TRBJ1-1
CDR3 length: 14

CDR3 protein: CASSQGLRGGPEAFF
V gene: TRBV4-1
J gene: TRBJ1-1
CDR3 length: 15

CDR3 protein: CASSVLAGGIWDTQYF
V gene: TRBV7-2
J gene: TRBJ2-3
CDR3 length: 16

CDR3 protein: CASRLAGAGQETQYF
V gene: TRBV19
J gene: TRBJ2-5
CDR3 length: 15

CDR3 protein: CASSVHPNSYNSPLHF
V gene: TRBV9
J gene: TRBJ1-6
CDR3 length: 16

CDR3 protein: CASSAGTGWGQPQHF
V gene: TRBV27
J gene: TRBJ1-5
CDR3 length: 15

CDR3 protein: CASTPSREFYEQYF
V gene: TRBV6-5
J gene: TRBJ2-7
CDR3 length: 14

CDR3 protein: CASSPGGRVIETQYF
V gene: TRBV7-9
J gene: TRBJ2-5
CDR3 length: 15

CDR3 protein: CASSFSGSNQPQHF
V gene: TRBV6-5
J gene: TRBJ1-5
CDR3 length: 14

CDR3 protein: CASSREGQAGNTIYF
V gene: TRBV18
J gene: TRBJ1-3
CDR3 length: 15

CDR3 protein: CASSLAGQRIGYTF
V gene: TRBV11-2
J gene: TRBJ1-2
CDR3 length: 14

CDR3 protein: CASNPGRGPLFTDTQYF
V gene: TRBV5-4
J gene: TRBJ2-3
CDR3 length: 17

CDR3 protein: CASSPRDGTYEQYF
V gene: TRBV9
J gene: TRBJ2-7
CDR3 length: 14

CDR3 protein: CASSQEIAGRQGQYF
V gene: TRBV9
J gene: TRBJ2-5
CDR3 length: 15

CDR3 protein: CASSQGAGGTGANVLTF
V gene: TRBV4-3
J gene: TRBJ2-6
CDR3 length: 17

CDR3 protein: CATRQHHNEKLFF
V gene: TRBV15
J gene: TRBJ1-4
CDR3 length: 13

CDR3 protein: CASSASGTPTQETQYF
V gene: TRBV19
J gene: TRBJ2-5
CDR3 length: 16

CDR3 protein: CASSSPGLAYNSPLHF
V gene: TRBV6-5
J gene: TRBJ1-6
CDR3 length: 16

CDR3 protein: CASSLRGLVGYGYTF
V gene: TRBV5-4
J gene: TRBJ1-2
CDR3 length: 15

CDR3 protein: CASSPGSGGSSYEQYF
V gene: TRBV18
J gene: TRBJ2-7
CDR3 length: 16

CDR3 protein: CASSFGLSGGVETQYF
V gene: TRBV7-2
J gene: TRBJ2-5
CDR3 length: 16

CDR3 protein: CASSFGQLKETQYF
V gene: TRBV7-2
J gene: TRBJ2-5
CDR3 length: 14

CDR3 protein: CASSIAAGLGTEAFF
V gene: TRBV19
J gene: TRBJ1-1
CDR3 length: 15

CDR3 protein: CASSRDYSTDTQYF
V gene: TRBV5-6
J gene: TRBJ2-3
CDR3 length: 14

CDR3 protein: CASSRGTGAQETQYF
V gene: TRBV18
J gene: TRBJ2-5
CDR3 length: 15

CDR3 protein: CASSPQGWALAGRNEQFF
V gene: TRBV6-4
J gene: TRBJ2-1
CDR3 length: 18

CDR3 protein: CASSQAQGTPLHF
V gene: TRBV4-3
J gene: TRBJ1-6
CDR3 length: 13

CDR3 protein: CASSNFGTSMNTEAFF
V gene: TRBV19
J gene: TRBJ1-1
CDR3 length: 16

CDR3 protein: CASSPGQGLDEQFF
V gene: TRBV18
J gene: TRBJ2-1
CDR3 length: 14

CDR3 protein: CASSQDGGLGVVYEQYF
V gene: TRBV4-1
J gene: TRBJ2-7
CDR3 length: 17

CDR3 protein: CASSLRTGGNTGELFF
V gene: TRBV7-3
J gene: TRBJ2-2
CDR3 length: 16

CDR3 protein: CASSPEQTYGYTF
V gene: TRBV2
J gene: TRBJ1-2
CDR3 length: 13

CDR3 protein: CASSVDGRITSGANVLTF
V gene: TRBV6-1
J gene: TRBJ2-6
CDR3 length: 18

CDR3 protein: CARSGTRNNEQFF
V gene: TRBV5-3
J gene: TRBJ2-1
CDR3 length: 13

CDR3 protein: CASSSRRVGLYNEQFF
V gene: TRBV7-2
J gene: TRBJ2-1
CDR3 length: 16

CDR3 protein: CASNPNDRGKNQPQHF
V gene: TRBV19
J gene: TRBJ1-5
CDR3 length: 16

CDR3 protein: CASSDSDAGGYTF
V gene: TRBV2
J gene: TRBJ1-2
CDR3 length: 13

CDR3 protein: CASSLGGTGGLEQYF
V gene: TRBV5-1
J gene: TRBJ2-7
CDR3 length: 15

CDR3 protein: CASSPHPRADSGNTIYF
V gene: TRBV5-1
J gene: TRBJ1-3
CDR3 length: 17

CDR3 protein: CASREAGPQHF
V gene: TRBV2
J gene: TRBJ1-5
CDR3 length: 11

CDR3 protein: CASSIGEGDGTDTQYF
V gene: TRBV19
J gene: TRBJ2-3
CDR3 length: 16

CDR3 protein: CASSWTGYSTDTQYF
V gene: TRBV7-3
J gene: TRBJ2-3
CDR3 length: 15

CDR3 protein: CASSLQGTNYGYTF
V gene: TRBV5-4
J gene: TRBJ1-2
CDR3 length: 14

CDR3 protein: CASSTGLAGDVDTQYF
V gene: TRBV11-2
J gene: TRBJ2-3
CDR3 length: 16

CDR3 protein: CASSRDFQETQYF
V gene: TRBV14
J gene: TRBJ2-5
CDR3 length: 13

CDR3 protein: CASSPIGGDSEAFF
V gene: TRBV7-2
J gene: TRBJ1-1
CDR3 length: 14

CDR3 protein: CASSTRAPATGELFF
V gene: TRBV9
J gene: TRBJ2-2
CDR3 length: 15

CDR3 protein: CASSAPRQGGTEAFF
V gene: TRBV2
J gene: TRBJ1-1
CDR3 length: 15

CDR3 protein: CASSLSVTSGGRDTQYF
V gene: TRBV7-2
J gene: TRBJ2-3
CDR3 length: 17

CDR3 protein: CATAGVDTEAFF
V gene: TRBV10-3
J gene: TRBJ1-1
CDR3 length: 12

CDR3 protein: CSAHRGLEAFF
V gene: TRBV20-1
J gene: TRBJ1-1
CDR3 length: 11

CDR3 protein: CASSADGWVYNEQFF
V gene: TRBV5-1
J gene: TRBJ2-1
CDR3 length: 15

CDR3 protein: CSVEWGYNEQFF
V gene: TRBV29-1
J gene: TRBJ2-1
CDR3 length: 12

CDR3 protein: CASSSSGGVEKLFF
V gene: TRBV7-2
J gene: TRBJ1-4
CDR3 length: 14